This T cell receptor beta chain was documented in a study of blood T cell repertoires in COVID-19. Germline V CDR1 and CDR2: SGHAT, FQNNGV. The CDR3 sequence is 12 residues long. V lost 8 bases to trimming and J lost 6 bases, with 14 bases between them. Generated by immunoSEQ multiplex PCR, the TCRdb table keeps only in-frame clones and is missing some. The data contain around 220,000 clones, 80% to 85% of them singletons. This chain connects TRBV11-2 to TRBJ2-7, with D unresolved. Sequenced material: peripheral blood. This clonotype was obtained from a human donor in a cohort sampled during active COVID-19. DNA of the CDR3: TGTGCCAGCTCGTGGAGTTTGGGCGAGCAGTACTTC. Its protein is CASSWSLGEQYF.